This T cell receptor (beta chain) was captured by sequencing in a study of PD-L1 blockade in urothelial cancer. Across the whole study: Starting around 2014, patients were given atezolizumab (1,200 mg intravenously every 3 weeks). Regarding the study as a whole: Tumor-linked clones in blood grew more by 3 weeks in durable-benefit patients.

Each PCR had synthetic TCR analog templates added to it as a spike-in. Only in-frame clones appear in the TCRdb table, and some are missing; sequencing was by immunoSEQ multiplex PCR. The sample consists of about 42,000 clones, more than 75% of them appearing once. This CDR3 has 15 amino acids. The junction had 4 bases not matched to a gene; V was cut back by 5 bases and J by 0 bases. The germline CDR1 and CDR2 sequences are SGHAT and FQNNGV. As concerns this clone: Antigen: not known.

The TCR was taken from a man between 65 and 79 years old with urothelial cancer. The material sequenced was PBMCs, taken around atezolizumab (anti-PD-L1) treatment. The rearrangement joins TRBV11-2 to TRBJ2-3; 8 bases map to TRBD2. The CDR3 sequence: CASSHSSGSTDTQYF. The CDR3, as DNA: TGTGCCAGCAGCCATTCTAGCGGGAGCACAGATACGCAGTATTTT.